This T cell receptor beta chain was captured in a study of blood T cell repertoires in COVID-19. Background on the study: Acute and convalescent COVID-19 specimens originated in the United States, Italy and Spain. In each case, the material was cDNA or gDNA derived from T cells, B-cell-depleted T cells, or PBMCs.

V gave up 1 base and J gave up 3 bases, with 15 bases separating them. CDR1 SGHTA and CDR2 FQGNSA come from the germline V gene. The CDR3 consists of 16 residues. Data came from immunoSEQ multiplex PCR; TCRdb stores just in-frame clones and leaves some out. The sample gives 250,000 to 300,000 clones, roughly 86% of which show up once; about 3.6% is in the top ten. Sequenced: peripheral blood. This chain joins TRBV7-2 and TRBJ1-1; D unresolved. The TCR originated in a young man with active or convalescent COVID-19. CDR3 coding DNA: TGTGCCAGCAGCTTAGAGCCAGGCGTAATATACACTGAAGCTTTCTTT. Amino acid sequence: CASSLEPGVIYTEAFF.